This entry concerns a single T cell receptor beta chain. Profiling relied on immunoSEQ multiplex PCR, and the TCRdb table lists in-frame clones only, not all of them. The sample carries tens of thousands of clones, about 91% recorded once. These data are taken from a study of T cell changes during pregnancy in multiple sclerosis. CDR1 is SGHTA, CDR2 FQGNSA, per germline. The length of the CDR3 is 16 residues. The ends lost 5 bases at V and 3 bases at J; junction bases unmatched: 8. This receptor was taken from a female donor in good health, enrolled as a control in a pregnancy study. This chain joins TRBV7-2 and TRBJ2-7; TRBD2 matches 12 bases. Specimen: peripheral blood, collected after pregnancy. The CDR3 DNA is TGTGCCAGCAGCGACCGACTAGCGGGGGTCCTCTACGAGCAGTACTTC. Protein product: CASSDRLAGVLYEQYF. The whole variable domain, remainder taken from reference TRBV7-2 and TRBJ2-7, is GAGVSQSPSNKVTEKGKDVELRCDPISGHTALYWYRQSLGQGLEFLIYFQGNSAPDKSGLPSDRFSAERTGGSVSTLTIQRTQQEDSAVYLCASSDRLAGVLYEQYFGPGTRLTVT.